This T cell receptor beta chain was observed in a study of sequential checkpoint blockade in melanoma. On the study more broadly: Patients were randomized 1:1 to nivolumab-then-ipilimumab or ipilimumab-then-nivolumab first-line.

Sequencing was performed with immunoSEQ multiplex PCR; in TCRdb, only in-frame clones are kept and a portion is missing. The table shows 10,000 to 15,000 clones, with roughly two thirds occurring only once. Treatment denoted: randomized to nivolumab then ipilimumab (arm A) or the reverse (arm B). This CDR3 comprises 14 residues. Germline lookup yields CDR1 MNHEY and CDR2 SMNVEV (reference sequence). Losses at the gene ends were 5 bases for V and 3 bases for J; bases not matched to a gene: 7. The rearrangement uses TRBV27 and TRBJ2-7; 7 nucleotides agree with TRBD1. The receptor comes from a human donor with melanoma. This sample comprised CD8+ T cells sorted from blood (inferred from file names), obtained from a patient given nivolumab and ipilimumab in sequence. The CDR3 sequence: CASSPDRQGYEQYF. The CDR3 nucleotides are TGTGCCAGCAGTCCCGATCGACAGGGCTACGAGCAGTACTTC.